These T cell receptor beta chains were read from a single sample in a study of blood T cell repertoires in COVID-19. Clones were sequenced by immunoSEQ multiplex PCR, and TCRdb holds only the in-frame ones, with some missing. This table holds 75,000 to 100,000 clones, about 87% found once. Sample: peripheral blood. The receptor source for this set is a human donor with acute or convalescent COVID-19. The donor label of this sample is uncertain. CDR3s include the opening cysteine and the closing phenylalanine or tryptophan. The D gene is left open where the match is weak. The size entry is marked missing in some rows and otherwise reads once, few, many or a size class.

V	J	size	D	CDR3	DNA
TRBV5-1	TRBJ2-2	NA	NA	CASSSEAGVTGELFF	TGCGCCAGCAGCTCCGAGGCGGGTGTAACCGGGGAGCTGTTTTTT
TRBV19	TRBJ2-6	NA	NA	CASPYFNRVRGANVLTF	TGTGCCAGCCCTTACTTCAACCGGGTTAGGGGGGCCAACGTCCTGACTTTC
TRBV20-1	TRBJ1-2	NA	NA	CSANPYYGYTF	TGCAGTGCTAATCCTTACTATGGCTACACCTTC
TRBV3-1/TRBV3-2	TRBJ2-6	NA	TRBD1	CASSLIGTGHAGANVLTF	TGTGCCAGCAGCCTGATCGGGACAGGTCATGCTGGGGCCAACGTCCTGACTTTC
TRBV13	TRBJ2-1	NA	TRBD2	CASSASGGAYNEQFF	TGTGCCAGCAGCGCCAGCGGGGGGGCCTACAATGAGCAGTTCTTC
TRBV5-6	TRBJ2-1	NA	TRBD1	CASSFTGVPYNEQFF	TGTGCCAGCAGCTTCACAGGGGTTCCCTACAATGAGCAGTTCTTC
TRBV10-2	TRBJ2-1	NA	NA	CASSEKGLQQFF	TGCGCCAGCAGTGAGAAGGGACTTCAGCAGTTCTTC
TRBV5-1	TRBJ2-5	NA	TRBD1	CASSLESDAWTGNKETQYF	TGCGCCAGCAGCTTGGAGTCCGACGCATGGACAGGGAATAAAGAGACCCAGTACTTC
TRBV11-2	TRBJ2-1	NA	TRBD2	CASSLVSGGAYEQFF	TGTGCCAGCAGCTTAGTTAGCGGGGGGGCGTATGAGCAGTTCTTC
TRBV7-2	TRBJ2-1	NA	NA	CASSLSSYNEQFF	TGTGCCAGCAGCTTGAGCTCCTACAATGAGCAGTTCTTC
TRBV28	TRBJ1-2	NA	NA	CASRAGTTEGNGYTF	TGTGCCAGCAGAGCCGGGACAACAGAGGGGAATGGCTACACCTTC
TRBV6-5	TRBJ2-1	NA	TRBD2	CASSYSALAGRNEQFF	TGTGCCAGCAGTTACTCGGCGCTAGCGGGGAGAAATGAGCAGTTCTTC
TRBV30	TRBJ2-3	NA	TRBD2	CASSGLAARSTDTQYF	TGTGCCTCCTCGGGACTAGCGGCCCGTAGCACAGATACGCAGTATTTT
TRBV28	TRBJ1-2	once	NA	CASITPGSGLVGYTF	TGTGCCAGCATTACTCCAGGGTCGGGCTTGGTGGGCTACACCTTC
TRBV4-3	TRBJ1-2	NA	NA	CASSQEEGIYGYTF	TGCGCCAGCAGCCAAGAAGAGGGTATCTATGGCTACACCTTC
TRBV29-1	TRBJ2-3	NA	TRBD1	CSVDRGSTDTQYF	TGCAGCGTAGACAGGGGGTCAACAGATACGCAGTATTTT
TRBV4-1	TRBJ1-1	NA	NA	CASSQARSTELNTEAFF	TGCGCCAGCAGCCAAGCCCGATCGACAGAGCTGAACACTGAAGCTTTCTTT
TRBV28	TRBJ1-2	NA	NA	CASSSGGNGVYGYTF	TGTGCCAGCAGTTCCGGGGGGAATGGGGTCTATGGCTACACCTTC
TRBV28	TRBJ1-2	NA	TRBD1	CASIPSTGPTGGGYTF	TGTGCCAGCATTCCCTCGACAGGGCCAACCGGGGGCGGCTACACCTTC
TRBV6-1	TRBJ1-1	once	NA	CASSERSQGLAFF	TGTGCCAGCAGTGAACGGAGTCAGGGTCTGGCTTTCTTT
TRBV6-2/TRBV6-3	TRBJ1-1	NA	TRBD1	CASSPGWTGSMNTEAFF	TGTGCCAGCAGCCCCGGGTGGACAGGGTCTATGAACACTGAAGCTTTCTTT
TRBV7-2	TRBJ1-5	NA	NA	CASSLQGLDIPQPQHF	TGTGCCAGCAGCTTACAAGGTCTGGACATACCTCAGCCCCAGCATTTT
TRBV9	TRBJ1-1	NA	TRBD1	CASSEGLGQPYTEAFF	TGTGCCAGCAGCGAGGGTCTGGGACAGCCTTACACTGAAGCTTTCTTT
TRBV19	TRBJ2-7	NA	TRBD1	CASSMSGQGFYEQYF	TGTGCCAGTAGTATGTCGGGACAGGGATTTTACGAGCAGTACTTC
TRBV5-1	TRBJ1-1	once	NA	CASRPPGGTNTEAFF	TGCGCCAGCAGGCCCCCGGGAGGGACGAACACTGAAGCTTTCTTT
TRBV3-1/TRBV3-2	TRBJ1-3	NA	NA	CASSQDHPGFFSGNTIYF	TGTGCCAGCAGCCAAGATCACCCAGGGTTCTTCTCTGGAAACACCATATATTTT
TRBV5-4	TRBJ1-4	NA	TRBD1	CASSSFKGAQEKLFF	TGTGCCAGCAGCTCCTTTAAGGGGGCGCAGGAAAAACTGTTTTTT
TRBV19	TRBJ2-7	NA	NA	CASSIELAGSRRQYF	TGTGCCAGTAGTATAGAGTTGGCGGGGTCACGGAGGCAGTACTTC
TRBV21-1	TRBJ1-2	NA	NA	CASSKTARGHRGDYGYTF	TGTGCCAGCAGCAAGACTGCCAGGGGGCACAGGGGGGACTATGGCTACACCTTC
TRBV5-5	TRBJ1-6	NA	NA	CASSHGPLEAYNSPLHF	TGTGCCAGCAGCCATGGGCCTTTGGAGGCCTATAATTCACCCCTCCACTTT
TRBV6-5	TRBJ2-5	NA	TRBD2	CASALEGGGQETQYF	TGTGCCAGCGCACTTGAAGGCGGGGGCCAAGAGACCCAGTACTTC
TRBV19	TRBJ2-4	NA	TRBD2	CASSSGGAAKNIQYF	TGTGCCAGTAGTAGCGGGGGGGCAGCCAAAAACATTCAGTACTTC
TRBV15	TRBJ2-1	NA	NA	CATSRFSGSYNEQFF	TGTGCCACCAGCAGATTCAGCGGTTCCTACAATGAGCAGTTCTTC
TRBV5-4	TRBJ2-1	NA	NA	CATGERKSSYNEQFF	TGTGCCACCGGAGAGCGTAAAAGCTCCTACAATGAGCAGTTCTTC
TRBV6-5	TRBJ2-5	NA	NA	CASSYSEDGPGAQYF	TGTGCCAGCAGTTACTCGGAGGACGGACCGGGTGCCCAGTACTTC
TRBV19	TRBJ1-1	NA	TRBD1	CASSIAQGAITEAFF	TGTGCCAGTAGTATCGCACAGGGGGCGATAACTGAAGCTTTCTTT
TRBV21-1	TRBJ1-2	few	NA	CASSKRSTLYGYTF	TGTGCCAGCAGCAAACGCAGTACCCTCTATGGCTACACCTTC
TRBV11-2	TRBJ2-2	NA	NA	CASNPFSPDAAGELFF	TGTGCCAGCAATCCATTCTCCCCCGACGCGGCCGGGGAGCTGTTTTTT
TRBV3-1/TRBV3-2	TRBJ2-7	NA	NA	CASSHPPRGSYEQYF	TGTGCCAGCAGCCACCCCCCCAGGGGCAGTTACGAGCAGTACTTC
TRBV12-3/TRBV12-4	TRBJ1-2	NA	NA	CASSIQGRGYTF	TGTGCCAGCAGCATACAGGGTAGGGGCTACACCTTC
TRBV28	TRBJ2-3	NA	TRBD2	CASSPASGSTDTQYF	TGTGCCAGCAGTCCCGCTAGCGGAAGCACAGATACGCAGTATTTT
TRBV7-9	TRBJ1-6	NA	NA	CASSPGDREFSPLHF	TGTGCCAGCAGCCCTGGGGACCGGGAGTTTTCACCCCTCCACTTT
TRBV19	TRBJ2-1	NA	TRBD2	CASSRGTSGSYNEQFF	TGTGCCAGTAGTAGAGGGACTAGCGGCTCCTACAATGAGCAGTTCTTC